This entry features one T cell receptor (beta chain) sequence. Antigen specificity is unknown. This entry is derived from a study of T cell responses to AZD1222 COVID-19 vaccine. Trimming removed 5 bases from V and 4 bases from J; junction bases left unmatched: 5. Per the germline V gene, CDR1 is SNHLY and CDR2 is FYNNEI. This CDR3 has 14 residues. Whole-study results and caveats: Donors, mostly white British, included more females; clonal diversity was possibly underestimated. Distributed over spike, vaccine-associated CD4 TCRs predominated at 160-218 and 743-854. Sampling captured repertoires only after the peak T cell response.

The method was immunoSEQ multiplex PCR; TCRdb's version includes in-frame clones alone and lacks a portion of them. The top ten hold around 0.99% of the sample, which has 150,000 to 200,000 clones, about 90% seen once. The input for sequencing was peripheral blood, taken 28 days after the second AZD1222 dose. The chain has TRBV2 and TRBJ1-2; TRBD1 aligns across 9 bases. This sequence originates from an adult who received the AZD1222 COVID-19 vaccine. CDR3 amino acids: CASSRDREAYGYTF. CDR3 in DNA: TGTGCCAGCAGTAGGGACAGGGAGGCCTATGGCTACACCTTC.